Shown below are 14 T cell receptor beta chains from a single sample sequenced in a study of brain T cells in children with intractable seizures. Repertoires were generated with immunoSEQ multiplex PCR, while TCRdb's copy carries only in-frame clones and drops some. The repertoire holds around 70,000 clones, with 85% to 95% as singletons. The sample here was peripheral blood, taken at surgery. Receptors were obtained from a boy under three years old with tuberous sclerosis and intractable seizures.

CDR3 loop: CATSNSDGDTRYEQYF. The CDR3 coding sequence is TGTGCCACCAGCAACAGTGATGGGGACACCAGGTACGAGCAGTACTTC. The chain couples TRBV15 to TRBJ2-7, with a possible D match to TRBD1 (6 bases). V shed 4 bases and J shed 4 bases, with 20 bases lying between them. The CDR3 length is 16 residues. CDR1 and CDR2 (germline): LNHNV, YYDKDF (reference sequence).

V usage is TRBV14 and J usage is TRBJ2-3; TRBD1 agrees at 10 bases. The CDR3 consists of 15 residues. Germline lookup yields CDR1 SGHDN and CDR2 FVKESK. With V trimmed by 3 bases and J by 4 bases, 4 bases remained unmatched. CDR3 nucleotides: TGTGCCAGCAGCCACTGGGACAGGGGCCCAGATACGCAGTATTTT. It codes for CASSHWDRGPDTQYF. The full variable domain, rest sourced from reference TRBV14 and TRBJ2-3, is EAGVTQFPSHSVIEKGQTVTLRCDPISGHDNLYWYRRVMGKEIKFLLHFVKESKQDESGMPNNRFLAERTGGTYSTLKVQPAELEDSGVYFCASSHWDRGPDTQYFGPGTRLTVL.

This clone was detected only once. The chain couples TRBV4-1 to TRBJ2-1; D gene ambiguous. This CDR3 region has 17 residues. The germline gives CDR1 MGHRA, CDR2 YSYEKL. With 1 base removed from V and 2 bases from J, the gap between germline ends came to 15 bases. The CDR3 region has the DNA TGCGCCAGCAGCCAAGTCGCGGACGGACGTACCTACAATGAGCAGTTCTTC. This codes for CASSQVADGRTYNEQFF.

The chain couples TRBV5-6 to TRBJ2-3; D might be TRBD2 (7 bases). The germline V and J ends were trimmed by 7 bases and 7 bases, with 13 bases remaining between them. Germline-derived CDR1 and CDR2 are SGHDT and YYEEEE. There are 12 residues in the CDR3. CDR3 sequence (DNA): TGTGCCAGCGCCGGGGGGCACAATACGCAGTATTTT. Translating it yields CASAGGHNTQYF.

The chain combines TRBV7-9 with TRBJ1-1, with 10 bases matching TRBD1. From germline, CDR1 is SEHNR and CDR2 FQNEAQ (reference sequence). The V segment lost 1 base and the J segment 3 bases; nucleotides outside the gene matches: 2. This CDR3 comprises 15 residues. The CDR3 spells CASSLGDRGDTEAFF. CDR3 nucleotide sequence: TGTGCCAGCAGCTTAGGGGACAGGGGCGACACTGAAGCTTTCTTT.

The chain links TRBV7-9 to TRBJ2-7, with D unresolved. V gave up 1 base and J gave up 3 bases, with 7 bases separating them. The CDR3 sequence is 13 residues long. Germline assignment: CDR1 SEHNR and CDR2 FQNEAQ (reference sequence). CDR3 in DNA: TGTGCCAGCAGCTTAGGTGACGGCTACGAGCAGTACTTC. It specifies CASSLGDGYEQYF.

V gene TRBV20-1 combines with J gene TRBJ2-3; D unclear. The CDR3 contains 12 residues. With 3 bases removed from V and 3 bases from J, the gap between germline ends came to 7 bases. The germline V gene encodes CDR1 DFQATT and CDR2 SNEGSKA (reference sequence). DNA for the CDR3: TGCAGTGCTAGTTACAGTACAGATACGCAGTATTTT. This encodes CSASYSTDTQYF.

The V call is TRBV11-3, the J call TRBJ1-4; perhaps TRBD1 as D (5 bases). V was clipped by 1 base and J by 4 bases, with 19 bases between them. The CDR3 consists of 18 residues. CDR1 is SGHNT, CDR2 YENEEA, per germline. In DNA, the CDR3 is TGTGCCAGCAGCTTAGGGGCCCTTGACAGTTCATTTAATGAAAAACTGTTTTTT. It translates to CASSLGALDSSFNEKLFF.

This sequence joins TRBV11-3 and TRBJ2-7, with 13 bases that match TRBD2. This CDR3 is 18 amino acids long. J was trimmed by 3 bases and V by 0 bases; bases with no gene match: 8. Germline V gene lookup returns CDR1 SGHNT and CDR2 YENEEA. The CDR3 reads CASSLEAGTSGIFYEQYF. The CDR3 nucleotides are TGTGCCAGCAGCTTAGAGGCTGGGACTAGCGGGATTTTCTACGAGCAGTACTTC.

The CDR3 sequence is CASSQVSGGNTEAFF. The CDR3 nucleotides are TGTGCCAGCAGCCAGGTCTCCGGGGGGAACACTGAAGCTTTCTTT. The chain uses TRBV3-1 (or the pseudogene TRBV3-2) and TRBJ1-1; the D gene is possibly TRBD1 (5 bases). The V end lost 3 bases, the J end lost 1 base, and 12 bases lay between the germline ends. Germline V gives CDR1 LGHDT, CDR2 YNNKEL (reference sequence). This CDR3 spans 15 amino acids.

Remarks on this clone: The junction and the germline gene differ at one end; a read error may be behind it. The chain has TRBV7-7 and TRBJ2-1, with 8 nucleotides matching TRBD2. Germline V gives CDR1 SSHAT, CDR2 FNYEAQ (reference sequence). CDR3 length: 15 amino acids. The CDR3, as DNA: TGTGCTAGCAGCTTAGGATTAGCGGGATCGAATGAGCAGTTCTTC. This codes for CASSLGLAGSNEQFF.

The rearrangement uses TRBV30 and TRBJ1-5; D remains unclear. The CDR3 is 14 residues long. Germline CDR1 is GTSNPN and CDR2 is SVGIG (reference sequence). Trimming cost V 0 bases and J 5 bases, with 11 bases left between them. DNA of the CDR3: TGTGCCTGGAGTGTAAGCTGGAGGGATCAGCCCCAGCATTTT. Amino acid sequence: CAWSVSWRDQPQHF.

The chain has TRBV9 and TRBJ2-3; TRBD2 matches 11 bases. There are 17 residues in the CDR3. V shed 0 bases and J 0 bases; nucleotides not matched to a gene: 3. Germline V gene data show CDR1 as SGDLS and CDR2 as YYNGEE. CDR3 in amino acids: CASSVGLAGSSTDTQYF. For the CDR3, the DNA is TGTGCCAGCAGCGTAGGACTAGCGGGGAGTAGCACAGATACGCAGTATTTT. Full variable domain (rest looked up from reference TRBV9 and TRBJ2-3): DSGVTQTPKHLITATGQRVTLRCSPRSGDLSVYWYQQSLDQGLQFLIQYYNGEERAKGNILERFSAQQFPDLHSELNLSSLELGDSALYFCASSVGLAGSSTDTQYFGPGTRLTVL.

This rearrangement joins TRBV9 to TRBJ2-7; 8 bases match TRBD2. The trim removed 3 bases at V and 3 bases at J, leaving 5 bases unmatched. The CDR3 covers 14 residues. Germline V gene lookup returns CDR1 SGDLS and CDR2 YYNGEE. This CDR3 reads CASSGGLAGYEQYF. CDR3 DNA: TGTGCCAGCAGCGGCGGGCTAGCGGGCTACGAGCAGTACTTC.